Only a few counts were recorded for the clone carrying this T cell receptor (beta chain). Enrollment of patients from Seattle took place during active infection, with longitudinal follow-up. This record belongs to a study of blood T cell repertoires in COVID-19. Overall study: Italy, Spain and the United States were the sources of the convalescent and acute COVID-19 samples. Nucleic acid was either cDNA or gDNA, and it came from T cells, B-cell-depleted T cells, or PBMCs.

Original data processing: Reference gene primers were amplified, and this amplification served to estimate nucleated cell counts. Produced via immunoSEQ multiplex PCR; TCRdb's table is partial and in-frame only. V and J calls and clone size are given by that table; D and trimming were obtained from the DNA. The sample yields some 120,000 clones, about 94% seen once. Germline V CDR1 and CDR2: MGHRA, YSYEKL. This CDR3 has 13 amino acids. Trimming cost V 5 bases and J 1 base, with 6 bases left between them. This chain connects TRBV4-1 to TRBJ1-5; D gene uncertain. Sequences were obtained from peripheral blood. This TCR was sampled from a man aged 50 to 59 with COVID-19, enrolled during active disease. The CDR3 reads CASSRESNQPQHF. CDR3 in DNA: TGCGCCAGCAGCAGAGAGAGCAATCAGCCCCAGCATTTT.